Shown below are 3 T cell receptor beta chains from a single sample sequenced in a study of graft-versus-host responses after intestinal transplantation. Repertoires were generated with immunoSEQ multiplex PCR, while TCRdb's copy carries only in-frame clones and drops some. The sample includes roughly 38,000 clones, about 93% of them seen just once. These TCRs' antigens remain unknown. The sample consisted of unstimulated CD8+ T cells sorted from spleen or lymph node cells, taken before transplant. These receptors all stem from a human donor who was the organ donor for an intestinal transplant.

The chain links TRBV5-1 to TRBJ2-1; D remains ambiguous. The V gene lost 5 bases and the J gene lost 9 bases, with 15 bases spanning the gap. The CDR3 has 13 amino acids. Per germline, CDR1 SGHRS and CDR2 YFSETQ. CDR3 in amino acids: CASRSGPSGEQFF. The CDR3 DNA sequence: TGCGCCAGCAGATCAGGCCCGTCGGGTGAGCAGTTCTTC. The whole variable domain, filled in from reference TRBV5-1 and TRBJ2-1, reads KAGVTQTPRYLIKTRGQQVTLSCSPISGHRSVSWYQQTPGQGLQFLFEYFSETQRNKGNFPGRFSGRQFSNSRSEMNVSTLELGDSALYLCASRSGPSGEQFFGPGTRLTVL.

The table lists this clone with a few counts. The V call is TRBV27, the J call TRBJ2-7; D might be TRBD1 or TRBD2, each matching 6 bases. Deletions cut 5 bases from V and 6 bases from J, with 8 bases between. The CDR3 contains 11 residues. Germline CDR1 reads MNHEY; CDR2 reads SMNVEV (reference sequence). The CDR3 loop is CASSKGGEQYF. In nucleotides, the CDR3 is TGTGCCAGCAGTAAGGGGGGCGAGCAGTACTTC.

The genes are TRBV4-3 and TRBJ2-7; TRBD2 agrees at 9 bases. The CDR3 runs 17 residues. Germline V lookup: CDR1 LGHNA, CDR2 YSLEER. After removal of 1 base from V and 2 bases from J, the junction contained 9 bases not matched to a gene. The CDR3 DNA is TGCGCCAGCAGCCAAGTTTCGGATAGCGGGAGTACCTACGAGCAGTACTTC. It translates to CASSQVSDSGSTYEQYF.